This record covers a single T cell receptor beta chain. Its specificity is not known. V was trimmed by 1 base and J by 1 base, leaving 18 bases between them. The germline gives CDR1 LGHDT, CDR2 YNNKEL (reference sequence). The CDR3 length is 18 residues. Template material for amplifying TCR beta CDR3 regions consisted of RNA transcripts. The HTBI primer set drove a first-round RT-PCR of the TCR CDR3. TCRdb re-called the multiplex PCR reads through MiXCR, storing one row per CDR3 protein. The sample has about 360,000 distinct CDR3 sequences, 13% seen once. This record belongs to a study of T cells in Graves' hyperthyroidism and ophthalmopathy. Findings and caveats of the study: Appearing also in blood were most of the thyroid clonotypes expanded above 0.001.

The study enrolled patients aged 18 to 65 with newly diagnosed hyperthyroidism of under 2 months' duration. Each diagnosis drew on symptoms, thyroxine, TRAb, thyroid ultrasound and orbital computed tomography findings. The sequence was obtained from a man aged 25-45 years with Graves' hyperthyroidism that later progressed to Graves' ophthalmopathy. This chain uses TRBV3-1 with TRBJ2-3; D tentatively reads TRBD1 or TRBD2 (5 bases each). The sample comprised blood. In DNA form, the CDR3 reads TGTGCCAGCAGCCAAGGTCTCCAGGTCGGGGCGCGCACAGATACGCAGTATTTT. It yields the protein CASSQGLQVGARTDTQYF.